The entry that follows covers one T cell receptor beta chain sequence. No antigen is known for it. This entry comes from a study of T cells in tuberculosis. Study results and caveats: The TCR-beta difference was not significant; alpha differences partly reflected length.

TCRdb keeps only in-frame clones here, not all; method: immunoSEQ multiplex PCR. The profile shows tens of thousands of clones, around 94% of them singletons. Germline CDR1 is LNHDA and CDR2 is SQIVND (reference sequence). Trimming took 2 bases from V and 2 from J, leaving 12 bases between them. The CDR3 runs to 16 residues. The material sequenced was PBMCs. This chain links TRBV19 with TRBJ2-2, with a tentative D call TRBD1 (6 bases). The sequence was obtained from a donor between 10 and 35 years old with latent tuberculosis or without tuberculosis infection. Some clones in this sample may be carry-over from other donors' samples. The CDR3 protein is CASSIMGAYNTGELFF. CDR3 nucleotide sequence: TGTGCCAGTAGTATAATGGGGGCTTACAACACCGGGGAGCTGTTTTTT.